This T cell receptor (beta chain) was identified during a study of T cell responses to AZD1222 COVID-19 vaccine. Study conclusions and caveats: Distributed over spike, vaccine-associated CD4 TCRs predominated at 160-218 and 743-854. Possibly, clonal diversity was underestimated; donors were largely white British and included more females. A reported finding is that nearly half of spike-specific TCRs target unmutated variant regions.

TCRdb keeps only in-frame clones here, not all; method: immunoSEQ multiplex PCR. Of under 150,000 clones in the sample, roughly 91% were seen once. Worth noting for this clone: Its antigen is undetermined.

Germline loops: CDR1 SGDLS, CDR2 YYNGEE. The CDR3 spans 13 residues. With 3 bases clipped from V and 4 bases from J, the junction kept 3 bases outside the gene matches. This clonotype was obtained from an adult in good health. The specimen comprised peripheral blood, sampled on day 0 of MenACWY control vaccination. This chain uses TRBV9 with TRBJ1-2; 7 nucleotides align to TRBD1. The CDR3 bases are TGTGCCAGCAGCGGACAGGGAACCTATGGCTACACCTTC. This translates into CASSGQGTYGYTF.